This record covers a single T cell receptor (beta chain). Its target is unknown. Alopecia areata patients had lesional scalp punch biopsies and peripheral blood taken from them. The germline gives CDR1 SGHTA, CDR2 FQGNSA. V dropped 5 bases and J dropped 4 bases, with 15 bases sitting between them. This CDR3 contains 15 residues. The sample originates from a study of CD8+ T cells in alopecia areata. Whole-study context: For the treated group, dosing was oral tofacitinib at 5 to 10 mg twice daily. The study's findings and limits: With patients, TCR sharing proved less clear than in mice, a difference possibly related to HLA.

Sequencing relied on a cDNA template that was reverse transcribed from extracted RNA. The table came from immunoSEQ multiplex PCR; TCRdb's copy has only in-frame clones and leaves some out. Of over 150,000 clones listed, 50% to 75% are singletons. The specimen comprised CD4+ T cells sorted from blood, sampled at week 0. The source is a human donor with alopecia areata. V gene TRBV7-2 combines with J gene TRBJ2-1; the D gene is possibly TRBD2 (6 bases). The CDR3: CASSMGLGIYNEQFF. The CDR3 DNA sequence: TGTGCCAGCAGCATGGGACTGGGGATATACAATGAGCAGTTCTTC.